This T cell receptor (beta chain) is from a study of CD8+ T cells in alopecia areata. Across the study: Recipient mice, roughly 7-11-week-old female C3H/HeJ animals, received skin from approximately 6-12-month-old C3H/HeJ graft donors with spontaneous alopecia. Study-level results: The study found higher clonality in lesional than normal scalp, especially in alopecia totalis/universalis. It was less clear whether patients shared TCRs than it was in mice, possibly because of HLA.

Cells that came from pooled cutaneous lymph nodes were sorted using CD4, CD8alpha, NKG2D, NKG2ACE and other markers. RNA extraction and reverse transcription yielded cDNA as sequencing template. Only in-frame clones appear in the TCRdb table, and some are missing; sequencing was by immunoSEQ multiplex PCR. This sample comprises 200,000 to 300,000 clones, none seen once only. This clone turned up a few times. Its target is unknown. Genes and germline come from the mouse. The sample was CD4+ T cells sorted from a lymph node. The clonotype comes from a C3H/HeJ mouse with alopecia areata. The strain bears MHC haplotype H2-k.

The part of the CDR3 DNA that was read is TGTGCCAGCAGACAGGGGGCTGAC. It encodes CASRQGAD. The whole CDR3 sequence reads CASRQGADTQYF. This chain joins TRBV14 and TRBJ2-5, with 9 bases that match TRBD1. The read gets to within 4 residues of the CDR3 end, and the germline J gene fills in the rest. CDR1 is SGHDT and CDR2 is FRDEAV in the germline V gene. The CDR3 has 12 amino acids.